Included here is one T cell receptor (beta chain) sequence, with context. Per the germline V gene, CDR1 is SNHLY and CDR2 is FYNNEI. The CDR3 runs 14 residues. Unmatched junction bases numbered 6, after V lost 6 bases and J lost 3 bases. This sample stems from a study of T cell changes during pregnancy in multiple sclerosis. Profiling relied on immunoSEQ multiplex PCR, and the TCRdb table lists in-frame clones only, not all of them. The table records about 45,000 clones, more than 80% of them present only once. The source of this sequence is a female donor with multiple sclerosis, enrolled in a pregnancy study. The J gene is TRBJ2-7, the V gene TRBV2, with 9 positions matching TRBD1. This sample comprised CD4+ T cells from peripheral blood mononuclear cells, obtained before pregnancy. CDR3 nucleotides: TGTGCCAGCAGGGGCCTGGACAGGGGCTACGAGCAGTACTTC. Translated: CASRGLDRGYEQYF.